The 21 T cell receptor beta chains in this list originate from one sample, sequenced in a study of T-cell reconstitution after alpha-beta-depleted transplantation in children. For TCRbeta, the library was prepared with unique molecular identifiers. TCRdb analysed the PCR reads with MiXCR anew, one entry per CDR3 protein. This sample has around 190,000 distinct CDR3 sequences, with under 8.5% found just once. Specimen: PBMCs, collected before TCRalphabeta/CD19-depleted stem cell transplant. The receptors derive from a boy aged 2-9 years with acute lymphoblastic leukemia, due to receive a stem cell transplant.

This clonotype was seen a few times. The V call is TRBV6-1, the J call TRBJ2-1; TRBD2 is a possible D gene (6 bases). Trimming shortened V by 6 bases and J by 5 bases, and 14 bases separated the two germline ends. CDR3 length: 14 amino acids. Germline CDR1 is MNHNS and CDR2 is SASEGT. The CDR3 region has the DNA TGTGCCAGCAGCCACAGGAGGGCGAACAATGAGCAGTTCTTC. Protein sequence: CASSHRRANNEQFF.

In its sample, this clonotype was seen many times. The genes are TRBV6-2 or TRBV6-3 and TRBJ2-5; no firm D call. V was clipped by 7 bases and J by 4 bases, with 7 bases between them. CDR3 length: 11 amino acids. Germline V lookup: CDR1 MNHEY, CDR2 SVGEGT. CDR3 residues: CASTDAETQYF. The DNA for the CDR3 is TGTGCCAGCACCGACGCAGAGACCCAGTACTTC.

This clonotype was observed many times. V usage is TRBV5-1 and J usage is TRBJ2-6; possible D gene TRBD1, 5 bases. Trimming pared 5 bases from V and 0 bases from J, leaving 12 bases between. The CDR3 length is 16 residues. Germline loops: CDR1 SGHRS, CDR2 YFSETQ. CDR3 region: CASRGQTLSGANVLTF. CDR3 bases: TGCGCCAGCAGGGGGCAGACGCTCTCTGGGGCCAACGTCCTGACTTTC.

There are many counts of this clonotype. The rearrangement joins TRBV20-1 to TRBJ2-1; D gene uncertain. This CDR3 is 15 amino acids long. Germline CDR1 and CDR2: DFQATT and SNEGSKA (reference sequence). V was cut by 0 bases and J by 6 bases, with 15 bases left in between. The CDR3 sequence: CSARDWLTRANEQFF. In DNA, the CDR3 is TGCAGTGCTAGAGATTGGCTAACCCGAGCCAATGAGCAGTTCTTC.

In its sample, this clonotype was seen many times. The CDR3 reads CASSVGAGTSYEQYF. The CDR3 coding sequence is TGTGCCAGCAGCGTAGGAGCGGGGACATCTTACGAGCAGTACTTC. The V gene is TRBV9, the J gene TRBJ2-7; weak D call: TRBD2 (7 bases). Trimming left V 0 bases short and J 4 bases short, with 14 bases between. Germline values: CDR1 SGDLS, CDR2 YYNGEE. The CDR3 sequence is 15 residues long.

This sequence joins TRBV30 and TRBJ1-6; a possible D gene is TRBD1 (5 bases). The V and J ends lost 4 bases and 7 bases respectively, with 11 bases between them. Germline values: CDR1 GTSNPN, CDR2 SVGIG (reference sequence). The CDR3 length is 13 residues. In DNA form, the CDR3 reads TGTGCCTGGAAAGACAGAGACAATTCACCCCTCCACTTT. Its translation: CAWKDRDNSPLHF.

The gene calls are TRBV4-3 and TRBJ2-5; D gene unclear. The CDR3 is made up of 14 amino acids. V was shortened by 1 base and J by 5 bases, with 11 bases between the two germline ends. Per the germline V gene, CDR1 is LGHNA and CDR2 is YSLEER. Here the CDR3 DNA reads TGCGCCAGCAGCCAAGCTACGGGCTACGAGACCCAGTACTTC. Translated: CASSQATGYETQYF.

This clonotype was observed many times. This chain uses TRBV29-1 with TRBJ2-1; 7 nucleotides match TRBD1. Germline values: CDR1 SQVTM, CDR2 ANQGSEA. CDR3 length equals 14 residues. J gave up 1 base and V 7 bases, and 7 bases lay outside the gene matches. This CDR3 reads CSAIGGTSYNEQFF. The CDR3 DNA follows: TGCAGCGCCATAGGGGGCACATCCTACAATGAGCAGTTCTTC.

The chain links TRBV28 to TRBJ2-7; 13 bases are shared with TRBD2. This CDR3 contains 13 residues. V lost 9 bases to trimming and J lost 2 bases; unmatched junction nucleotides: 1. Germline values: CDR1 MDHEN, CDR2 SYDVKM. The CDR3 protein is CASGTSGTYEQYF. DNA for the CDR3: TGTGCCAGTGGGACTAGCGGGACCTACGAGCAGTACTTC.

This clonotype showed up many times. This chain uses TRBV27 with TRBJ1-1, with D perhaps TRBD1 (6 bases). The length of the CDR3 is 11 residues. Between the trimmed V and J ends, which lost 7 bases and 11 bases, there was a span of 14 bases. The germline V gene encodes CDR1 MNHEY and CDR2 SMNVEV (reference sequence). CDR3 loop: CASKWGRLAFF. CDR3 in DNA: TGTGCCAGCAAGTGGGGGCGCCTGGCTTTCTTT.

This clonotype has just a few counts. The chain recombines TRBV7-2 with TRBJ1-3, with D possibly TRBD1 on 6 matching bases. The V gene's germline CDR1 is SGHTA and CDR2 FQGNSA. The CDR3 totals 14 residues. Trimming cost V 2 bases and J 5 bases, with 10 bases left between them. The DNA of the CDR3 is TGTGCCAGCAGCTTACAGGGGACAAGAAACACCATATATTTT. Protein: CASSLQGTRNTIYF.

The rearrangement uses TRBV18 and TRBJ2-2, with 10 bases lining up with TRBD2. The CDR3 runs to 15 residues. The trim removed 4 bases at V and 3 bases at J, leaving 2 bases unmatched. Germline CDR1 reads KGHSH; CDR2 reads LQKENI. CDR3 residues: CASSRGLADTGELFF. CDR3 nucleotide sequence: TGTGCCAGCTCACGAGGACTAGCGGACACCGGGGAGCTGTTTTTT.

The J gene is TRBJ1-4, the V gene TRBV6-5; tentatively, D is TRBD1 (5 bases). This CDR3 comprises 16 residues. The germline gives CDR1 MNHEY, CDR2 SVGAGI. Trimming took 4 bases from V and 7 from J, leaving 19 bases between them. Written as DNA, the CDR3 is TGTGCCAGCAGTTCCGGGGTAACCCTGGGGGGTGAAAAACTGTTTTTT. Translating it yields CASSSGVTLGGEKLFF.

At least ten counts were recorded for this clonotype. The chain joins TRBV27 to TRBJ1-2, with a tentative D call TRBD1 (6 bases). V was trimmed by 5 bases and J by 8 bases, leaving 18 bases between them. Germline values: CDR1 MNHEY, CDR2 SMNVEV (reference sequence). This CDR3 comprises 14 residues. DNA for the CDR3: TGTGCCAGCAGTCCCCTTGGCCCTAGGGGGGGCTACACCTTC. Protein product: CASSPLGPRGGYTF.

This clonotype was counted ten times or more. V is TRBV7-3 and J is TRBJ2-3; D is uncertain. The CDR3 is 14 amino acids. CDR1 and CDR2 (germline): SGHTA, FQGTGA. V shed 5 bases and J shed 2 bases, with 11 bases lying between them. CDR3 DNA sequence: TGTGCCAGCAGCCCCACCGGGCTCACAGATACGCAGTATTTT. Its protein is CASSPTGLTDTQYF.

This clonotype was detected a few times. CDR3 bases: TGTGCCAGCAGCGACCCCCGGCAAGAGACCCAGTACTTC. Protein sequence: CASSDPRQETQYF. The gene calls are TRBV5-6 and TRBJ2-5; D is undetermined. This CDR3 spans 13 amino acids. Deletions cut 4 bases from V and 2 bases from J, with 9 bases between. Germline V lookup: CDR1 SGHDT, CDR2 YYEEEE.

This clonotype was counted ten times or more. The chain recombines TRBV15 with TRBJ2-5; D remains unclear. V gave up 1 base and J gave up 4 bases, with 4 bases separating them. This CDR3 region has 12 residues. Germline values: CDR1 LNHNV, CDR2 YYDKDF (reference sequence). The CDR3 nucleotides read TGTGCCACCAGCAGAGTATTAGAGACCCAGTACTTC. It codes for CATSRVLETQYF.

This clonotype was seen ten or more times. V is TRBV5-1 and J is TRBJ1-1, with 12 bases lining up with TRBD1. Germline V gene sequence: CDR1 SGHRS, CDR2 YFSETQ. CDR3 size: 14 residues. Losses at the gene ends were 4 bases for V and 4 bases for J; bases not matched to a gene: 2. The CDR3, as DNA: TGCGCCAGCAGCGTGGGACAGGGGGCCACTGAAGCTTTCTTT. Translated, it gives CASSVGQGATEAFF.

This clonotype has ten or more counts. This chain uses TRBV3-1 with TRBJ2-3; a possible D gene is TRBD1 (6 bases). The CDR3 contains 16 residues. Germline assignment: CDR1 LGHDT and CDR2 YNNKEL (reference sequence). V shed 0 bases and J shed 6 bases, with 16 bases lying between them. CDR3 region: CASSQDRMAGEDTQYF. In DNA form, the CDR3 reads TGTGCCAGCAGCCAAGATAGAATGGCAGGGGAGGATACGCAGTATTTT.

The table lists this clonotype with many counts. The chain links TRBV11-2 to TRBJ2-5; perhaps TRBD2 as D (5 bases). V shed 5 bases and J shed 2 bases, with 12 bases lying between them. The CDR3 totals 14 residues. Germline V gene lookup returns CDR1 SGHAT and CDR2 FQNNGV. CDR3 nucleotide sequence: TGTGCCAGCAGCCCCAGAGCGGTTCAAGAGACCCAGTACTTC. Protein sequence: CASSPRAVQETQYF. Drawing the rest from reference TRBV11-2 and TRBJ2-5, the complete variable domain is EAGVAQSPRYKIIEKRQSVAFWCNPISGHATLYWYQQILGQGPKLLIQFQNNGVVDDSQLPKDRFSAERLKGVDSTLKIQPAKLEDSAVYLCASSPRAVQETQYFGPGTRLLVL.

This clonotype was seen repeatedly, ten times or more. The chain employs TRBV5-5 and TRBJ2-5; no clear D gene. This CDR3 has 14 residues. Germline CDR1 SGHKS, CDR2 YYEKEE (reference sequence). Trimming took off 4 bases at V and 4 bases at J, with 14 bases between the two ends. CDR3 in amino acids: CASSQGAGSETQYF. The CDR3 DNA reads as TGTGCCAGCAGCCAAGGTGCCGGGTCAGAGACCCAGTACTTC.